This TCR beta chain was recovered during a study of beta chain features in type 1 diabetes. General study points: Moderate yet significant TCRB CDR3 shortening was seen in Type 1 diabetes patients in all four CD4+ subsets.

Concerning this clone: The antigen is unknown. An end of the junction differs from the germline gene, which may be a read error.

CDR1 SGDLS and CDR2 YYNGEE come from the germline V gene. This CDR3 has 15 residues. Every isolated RNA sample was fully reverse transcribed, so sequencing captured expressed TCRB transcripts. The repertoire was sequenced with immunoSEQ multiplex PCR; TCRdb's copy has only in-frame clones and lacks some. The sample comprises about 240,000 clones, 27% of which are singletons, and more than 3% rests with the top ten. The chain links TRBV9 to TRBJ2-6, with D possibly TRBD1 on 5 matching bases. This receptor was taken from a man aged 25-40 years in good health. The material sequenced was central memory CD4+ T cells from blood. The CDR3: CASSVGHSGANVLAF. Written as DNA, the CDR3 is TGTGCCAGCAGCGTCGGACACTCTGGGGCCAACGTCCTGGCTTTC.